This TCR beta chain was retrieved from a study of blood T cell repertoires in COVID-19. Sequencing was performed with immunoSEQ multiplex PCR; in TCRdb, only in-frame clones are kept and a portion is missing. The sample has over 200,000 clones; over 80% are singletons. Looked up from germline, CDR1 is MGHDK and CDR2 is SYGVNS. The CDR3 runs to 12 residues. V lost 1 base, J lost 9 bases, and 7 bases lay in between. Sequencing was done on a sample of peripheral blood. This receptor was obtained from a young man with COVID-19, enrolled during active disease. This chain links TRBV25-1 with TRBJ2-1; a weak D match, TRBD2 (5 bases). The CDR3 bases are TGTGCCAGCAGTGAATTAGAGGGTGAGCAGTTCTTC. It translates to CASSELEGEQFF.